The entry that follows covers one TCR beta chain sequence. The data derive from a study of blood T cell repertoires in COVID-19. The authors' processing: Nucleated cell counts were estimated from reference gene primer amplification. The table came from immunoSEQ multiplex PCR; TCRdb's copy has only in-frame clones and leaves some out. V, J and clone size derive from that table, while D and trimming were established from the DNA sequence. The sample comprises 150,000 to 200,000 clones, 65% to 85% of which are singletons, and 17% rests with the top ten. The sequence derives from a man aged 55 to 70 with active or convalescent COVID-19. Sequencing used peripheral blood.

The CDR3 DNA follows: TGTGCCGCGGGGGGGTCGCGAACTAACACCGGGGAGCTGTTTTTT. Translated, it gives CAAGGSRTNTGELFF. The rearrangement links TRBV6-5 to TRBJ2-2, with TRBD2 identical over 9 bases. Trimming cost V 11 bases and J 2 bases; bases outside gene matches: 9. Germline V lookup: CDR1 MNHEY, CDR2 SVGAGI. The CDR3 consists of 15 residues.